This T cell receptor beta chain stems from a study of cytomegalovirus exposure and HLA in healthy donors. The study, taken as a whole, reports: Donors belonging to an Asian-associated ancestry cluster reportedly showed fewer N-insertions in productive TCRs than the roughly 670-donor mean, according to what a later analysis found.

Though probably carrying unrecorded immune exposures, donors were nominally healthy at sampling. The PCR used 60 Vbeta and 13 Jbeta primers. Clones were read by immunoSEQ multiplex PCR, and TCRdb kept only the in-frame ones, dropping some. This repertoire includes roughly 60,000 clones. The length of the CDR3 is 16 residues. V trimming: 3 bases; J trimming: 3 bases; junction bases outside the gene matches: 5. Germline V CDR1 and CDR2: SGDLS, YYNGEE. Regarding this clone: The antigen is undetermined.

Source material: PBMCs. This rearrangement joins TRBV9 to TRBJ2-5; 13 bases align to TRBD2. This receptor was identified in a woman aged 18-29 years in good health and CMV-seronegative. DNA of the CDR3: TGTGCCAGCAGCGGCGGACTAGCGGGAGTGAAAGAGACCCAGTACTTC. It codes for CASSGGLAGVKETQYF.